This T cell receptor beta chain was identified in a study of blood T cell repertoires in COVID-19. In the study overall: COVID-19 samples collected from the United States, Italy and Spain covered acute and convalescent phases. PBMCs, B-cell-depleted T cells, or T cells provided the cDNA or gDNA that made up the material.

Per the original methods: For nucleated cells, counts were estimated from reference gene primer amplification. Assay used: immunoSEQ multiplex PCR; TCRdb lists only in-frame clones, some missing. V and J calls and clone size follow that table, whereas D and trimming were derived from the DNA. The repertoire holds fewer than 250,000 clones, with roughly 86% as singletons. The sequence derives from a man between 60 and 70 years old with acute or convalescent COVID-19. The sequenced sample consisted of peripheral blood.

In nucleotides, the CDR3 is TGTGCCAGCTCTTCCCAACGCCTGGGACTAGCGGGGGCCTTCACAGATACGCAGTATTTT. Translating it yields CASSSQRLGLAGAFTDTQYF. V is TRBV18 and J is TRBJ2-3, with 14 bases that match TRBD2. The germline CDR1 and CDR2 sequences are KGHSH and LQKENI. The CDR3 length is 20 residues. The J segment lost 2 bases and the V segment lost 6 bases, leaving 16 bases of the junction unmatched. Complete variable domain (other parts from reference TRBV18 and TRBJ2-3): NAGVMQNPRHLVRRRGQEARLRCSPMKGHSHVYWYRQLPEEGLKFMVYLQKENIIDESGMPKERFSAEFPKEGPSILRIQQVVRGDSAAYFCASSSQRLGLAGAFTDTQYFGPGTRLTVL.